Sequencing of this T cell receptor (beta chain) was carried out in a study of cytomegalovirus exposure and HLA in healthy donors. Amplification used 60 Vbeta primers and 13 Jbeta primers. The method was immunoSEQ multiplex PCR; TCRdb's version includes in-frame clones alone and lacks a portion of them. Of more than 150,000 clones in the sample, more than 75% were seen once. Sequencing was performed on PBMCs. The TCR was taken from a woman aged 25 to 45 in good health and CMV-seropositive.

The CDR3 bases are TGTGCCAGCAGCTCGAGTTCCTTCGGTGACTATGGCTACACCTTC. Translated, it gives CASSSSSFGDYGYTF. The rearrangement links TRBV13 to TRBJ1-2; D unresolved. V was pared by 4 bases and J by 3 bases, with 15 bases between. Looked up from germline, CDR1 is PRHDT and CDR2 is FYEKMQ (reference sequence). The CDR3 extends over 15 amino acids.